This TCR beta chain derives from a study of technical replicates of blood from several donors. Trimming stripped 7 bases from V and 4 bases from J, with 14 bases between. The CDR3 sequence is 14 residues long. Germline CDR1 MGHDK, CDR2 SYGVNS. Produced via immunoSEQ multiplex PCR; TCRdb's table is partial and in-frame only. Of roughly 80,000 clones detected, approximately 94% appear once; the ten largest clones hold 0.39%. This clonotype was obtained from a human donor in good health. The source material was T cells isolated from PBMCs. The rearrangement joins TRBV25-1 to TRBJ2-1; D ambiguous. The CDR3 protein is CASTDLPDYNEQFF. In nucleotides, the CDR3 is TGTGCCAGCACTGATCTCCCAGATTACAATGAGCAGTTCTTC.